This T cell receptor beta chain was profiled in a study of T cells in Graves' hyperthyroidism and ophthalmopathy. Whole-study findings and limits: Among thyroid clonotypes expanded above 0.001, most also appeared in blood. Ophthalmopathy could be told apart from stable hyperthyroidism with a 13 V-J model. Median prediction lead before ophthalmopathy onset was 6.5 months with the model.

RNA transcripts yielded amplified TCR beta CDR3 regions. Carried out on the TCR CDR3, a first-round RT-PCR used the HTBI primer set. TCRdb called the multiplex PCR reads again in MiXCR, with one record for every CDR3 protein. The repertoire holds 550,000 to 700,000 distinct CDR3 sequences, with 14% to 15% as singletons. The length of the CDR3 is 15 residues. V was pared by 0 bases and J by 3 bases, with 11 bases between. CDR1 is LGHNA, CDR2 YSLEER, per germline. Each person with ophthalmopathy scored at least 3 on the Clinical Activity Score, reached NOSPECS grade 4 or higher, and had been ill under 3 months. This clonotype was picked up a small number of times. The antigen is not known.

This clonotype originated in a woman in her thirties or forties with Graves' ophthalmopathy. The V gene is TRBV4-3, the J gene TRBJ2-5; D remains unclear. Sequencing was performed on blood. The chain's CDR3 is CASSQDWQAEETQYF. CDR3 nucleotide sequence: TGCGCCAGCAGCCAAGATTGGCAGGCCGAAGAGACCCAGTACTTC.